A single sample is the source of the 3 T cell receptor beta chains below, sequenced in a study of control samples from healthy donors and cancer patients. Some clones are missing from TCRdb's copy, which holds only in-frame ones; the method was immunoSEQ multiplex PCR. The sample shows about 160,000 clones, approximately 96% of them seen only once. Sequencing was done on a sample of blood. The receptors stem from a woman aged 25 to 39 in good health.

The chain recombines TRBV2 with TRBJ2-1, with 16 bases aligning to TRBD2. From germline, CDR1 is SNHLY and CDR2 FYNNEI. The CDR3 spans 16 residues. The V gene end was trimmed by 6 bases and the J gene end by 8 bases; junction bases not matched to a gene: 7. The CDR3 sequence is CASRGTSGRAVYEQFF. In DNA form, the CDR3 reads TGTGCCAGCAGGGGGACTAGCGGGAGGGCCGTCTATGAGCAGTTCTTC.

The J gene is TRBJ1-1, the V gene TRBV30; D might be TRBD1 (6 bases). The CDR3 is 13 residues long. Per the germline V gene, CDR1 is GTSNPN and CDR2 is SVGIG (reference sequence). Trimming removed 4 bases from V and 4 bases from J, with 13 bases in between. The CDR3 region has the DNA TGTGCCTGGAAGCAGGGGAGAGTCACTGAAGCTTTCTTT. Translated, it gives CAWKQGRVTEAFF.

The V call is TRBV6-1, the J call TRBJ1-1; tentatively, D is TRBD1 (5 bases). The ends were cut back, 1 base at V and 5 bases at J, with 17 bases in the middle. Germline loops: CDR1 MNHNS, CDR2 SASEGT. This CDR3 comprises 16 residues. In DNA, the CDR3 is TGTGCCAGCAGTGAAGTGGCGGGAGGCGGGGGGACTGAAGCTTTCTTT. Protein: CASSEVAGGGGTEAFF.